This T cell receptor (beta chain) was sequenced in a study of blood T cell repertoires in COVID-19. About the study: PBMCs, B-cell-depleted T cells, or T cells provided the cDNA or gDNA that made up the material.

From germline, CDR1 is SGHDN and CDR2 FVKESK. With 4 bases clipped from V and 9 bases from J, the junction kept 10 bases outside the gene matches. The CDR3 extends over 16 amino acids. Original analysis: Using reference gene primer amplification, nucleated cell counts were estimated. The method was immunoSEQ multiplex PCR; TCRdb's version includes in-frame clones alone and lacks a portion of them. The DNA gave D and trimming, while V, J and clone size come from that table. The sample records around 28,000 clones, roughly 89% being singletons. The chain uses TRBV14 and TRBJ1-6; TRBD1 aligns across 9 bases. Source material: peripheral blood. The clonotype was recovered from a human donor with acute or convalescent COVID-19. The donor label of this sample is uncertain. The CDR3 here is CASSPNSGTGSSPLHF. In DNA, the CDR3 is TGTGCCAGCAGCCCTAACTCCGGGACAGGGTCTTCACCCCTCCACTTT.